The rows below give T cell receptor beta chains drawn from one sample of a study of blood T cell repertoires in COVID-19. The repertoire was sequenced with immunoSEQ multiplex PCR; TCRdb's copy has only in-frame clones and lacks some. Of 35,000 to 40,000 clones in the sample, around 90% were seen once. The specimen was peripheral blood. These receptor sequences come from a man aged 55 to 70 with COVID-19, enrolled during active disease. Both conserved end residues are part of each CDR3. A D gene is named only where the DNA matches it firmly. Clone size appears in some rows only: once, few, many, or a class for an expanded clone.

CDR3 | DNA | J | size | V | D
CASSRGQGTETQYF | TGTGCCAGCAGCCGAGGTCAGGGGACGGAGACCCAGTACTTC | TRBJ2-5 | NA | TRBV5-6 | NA
CASCRRGGDTEAFF | TGTGCCAGCTGCCGCCGTGGAGGGGACACTGAAGCTTTCTTT | TRBJ1-1 | NA | TRBV21-1 | NA
CASRGREYNEQFF | TGTGCCAGCAGGGGGAGGGAATACAATGAGCAGTTCTTC | TRBJ2-1 | once | TRBV2 | TRBD2
CASSLRGVNSPLHF | TGTGCCAGCAGTTTAAGGGGTGTTAATTCACCCCTCCACTTT | TRBJ1-6 | NA | TRBV27 | NA
CAISSGYSSYEQYF | TGTGCCATCTCGAGTGGGTACAGCTCCTACGAGCAGTACTTC | TRBJ2-7 | NA | TRBV10-3 | NA
CASSMSRKGADTQYF | TGTGCCAGTAGTATGTCCCGAAAGGGGGCAGATACGCAGTATTTT | TRBJ2-3 | NA | TRBV19 | NA
CASNNWRGSGGNEQFF | TGTGCCAGTAATAATTGGCGCGGGAGTGGGGGCAATGAGCAGTTCTTC | TRBJ2-1 | few | TRBV19 | TRBD2
CSVEETGFSYEQYF | TGCAGCGTTGAAGAGACAGGGTTCTCCTACGAGCAGTACTTC | TRBJ2-7 | NA | TRBV29-1 | TRBD1
CASSPTGGTNSPLHF | TGTGCCAGCAGCCCCACAGGGGGCACGAATTCACCCCTCCACTTT | TRBJ1-6 | NA | TRBV9 | TRBD1
CASSVPEVGGADTQYF | TGCGCCAGCAGCGTCCCGGAGGTGGGAGGCGCAGATACGCAGTATTTT | TRBJ2-3 | NA | TRBV5-1 | NA
CSVGDRLNTEAFF | TGCAGCGTTGGCGACAGGTTGAACACTGAAGCTTTCTTT | TRBJ1-1 | NA | TRBV29-1 | NA
CASSGGPYEQYF | TGTGCCAGTAGCGGGGGGCCCTACGAGCAGTACTTC | TRBJ2-7 | NA | TRBV12-3/TRBV12-4 | TRBD2
CASSPPSGELFF | TGTGCCAGCAGCCCCCCGTCCGGGGAGCTGTTTTTT | TRBJ2-2 | NA | TRBV7-3 | NA
CSATIGGEQYF | TGCAGTGCTACCATTGGAGGGGAGCAGTACTTC | TRBJ2-7 | NA | TRBV20-1 | NA
CASSPFRTGGSYGYTF | TGTGCCAGCAGCCCCTTTAGGACAGGGGGCAGCTATGGCTACACCTTC | TRBJ1-2 | once | TRBV5-4 | TRBD1
CASSQGAGDYNSPLHF | TGTGCCAGCAGCCAAGGCGCGGGAGATTATAATTCACCCCTCCACTTT | TRBJ1-6 | NA | TRBV3-1/TRBV3-2 | NA
CASSLRGDTQYF | TGCGCCAGCAGCCTCAGGGGAGATACGCAGTATTTT | TRBJ2-3 | NA | TRBV5-1 | NA
CASSHVDRVKTYEQYF | TGTGCCAGCAGCCATGTAGACAGGGTAAAAACCTACGAGCAGTACTTC | TRBJ2-7 | NA | TRBV4-2 | TRBD1
CASSSGTGLLNTEAFF | TGCGCCAGCAGCTCCGGGACAGGACTTCTGAACACTGAAGCTTTCTTT | TRBJ1-1 | NA | TRBV10-1 | TRBD1
CASSQTPSGAFF | TGTGCCAGCAGCCAAACACCCTCGGGAGCTTTCTTT | TRBJ1-1 | NA | TRBV3-1/TRBV3-2 | NA
CASSLAEELDTGELFF | TGCGCCAGCAGCTTGGCAGAGGAGTTGGACACCGGGGAGCTGTTTTTT | TRBJ2-2 | NA | TRBV5-1 | NA
CASSRGGQGRSEAFF | TGCGCCAGCAGCCGAGGGGGACAGGGAAGAAGTGAAGCTTTCTTT | TRBJ1-1 | NA | TRBV4-3 | TRBD1
CASSRSASGTSGSSYEQYF | TGTGCCAGCTCACGGTCAGCGAGCGGGACTAGCGGGAGTAGCTACGAGCAGTACTTC | TRBJ2-7 | NA | TRBV18 | TRBD2
CASSAASLAGATDTQYF | TGTGCCAGCAGTGCCGCCTCCCTAGCGGGAGCTACAGATACGCAGTATTTT | TRBJ2-3 | NA | TRBV6-1 | TRBD2
CASSYTRLSTDTQYF | TGTGCCAGCAGTTACACCCGACTTTCCACAGATACGCAGTATTTT | TRBJ2-3 | NA | TRBV6-2/TRBV6-3 | NA
CASRQDRGRRNEQFF | TGTGCCAGCAGGCAGGACAGGGGGCGAAGGAATGAGCAGTTCTTC | TRBJ2-1 | NA | TRBV11-1 | TRBD1
CAISELEASNQPQHF | TGTGCCATCAGTGAGTTGGAGGCTAGCAATCAGCCCCAGCATTTT | TRBJ1-5 | NA | TRBV10-3 | NA
CASQLAGDTGELFF | TGTGCCAGTCAGCTAGCGGGGGACACCGGGGAGCTGTTTTTT | TRBJ2-2 | NA | TRBV19 | TRBD2
CASTSPTGREQYF | TGTGCCAGTACCTCCCCGACAGGGCGTGAGCAGTACTTC | TRBJ2-7 | NA | TRBV19 | TRBD1
CASSQSRQGGNGYTF | TGTGCCAGCAGCCAAAGTCGACAGGGAGGTAATGGCTACACCTTC | TRBJ1-2 | few | TRBV3-1/TRBV3-2 | TRBD1
CASGLVLRDSGEKLFF | TGTGCTAGTGGTTTGGTACTTAGGGACTCTGGTGAAAAACTGTTTTTT | TRBJ1-4 | NA | TRBV12-5 | NA
CASRSPGLPRGTQYF | TGTGCCAGCAGATCTCCGGGACTCCCGAGGGGGACCCAGTACTTC | TRBJ2-5 | NA | TRBV28 | NA
CASGDTHGYGYTF | TGCGCCAGCGGGGACACTCATGGATATGGCTACACCTTC | TRBJ1-2 | once | TRBV5-1 | NA
CARRDLTEVNEKLFF | TGTGCCAGGAGAGACCTGACAGAGGTTAATGAAAAACTGTTTTTT | TRBJ1-4 | NA | TRBV5-8 | NA
CASGPPTGTLAYGYTF | TGTGCTAGTGGCCCTCCGACAGGGACTCTCGCCTATGGCTACACCTTC | TRBJ1-2 | NA | TRBV12-5 | TRBD1
CSVGGTSTGELFF | TGCAGCGTTGGTGGGACAAGCACCGGGGAGCTGTTTTTT | TRBJ2-2 | once | TRBV29-1 | NA
CASSDPSGAGYSGANVLTF | TGTGCCAGCAGTGATCCCTCTGGAGCGGGCTACTCTGGGGCCAACGTCCTGACTTTC | TRBJ2-6 | NA | TRBV2 | NA
CASSLEQGSAAFF | TGTGCCAGCAGCTTAGAACAGGGGTCGGCAGCTTTCTTT | TRBJ1-1 | NA | TRBV7-9 | TRBD1
CASSALHRGGPYGYTF | TGTGCCAGCAGCGCCCTCCACAGGGGTGGGCCCTATGGCTACACCTTC | TRBJ1-2 | once | TRBV27 | TRBD1
CASRDAGIGGYTF | TGTGCCAGTAGAGATGCAGGGATAGGTGGCTACACCTTC | TRBJ1-2 | NA | TRBV19 | NA
CASSAPQGPDTQYF | TGTGCCAGCAGCGCACCTCAGGGTCCAGATACGCAGTATTTT | TRBJ2-3 | NA | TRBV9 | NA
CATSRDGGLNQPQHF | TGTGCCACCAGCAGAGACGGGGGGCTCAATCAGCCCCAGCATTTT | TRBJ1-5 | NA | TRBV15 | NA
CASSLAGDGTEAFF | TGTGCCAGCAGCTTAGCAGGGGATGGCACTGAAGCTTTCTTT | TRBJ1-1 | NA | TRBV11-2 | NA
CASWAGTEAFF | TGTGCCAGCTGGGCGGGGACTGAAGCTTTCTTT | TRBJ1-1 | NA | TRBV6-5 | NA
CASRQGTTNDEQFF | TGTGCCAGTAGGCAGGGAACGACGAACGATGAGCAGTTCTTC | TRBJ2-1 | NA | TRBV19 | NA
CSATSGHEQYF | TGCAGTGCCACTAGTGGCCACGAGCAGTACTTC | TRBJ2-7 | NA | TRBV20-1 | NA
CASSFGGQAAEAFF | TGTGCCAGCAGTTTTGGGGGACAGGCGGCTGAAGCTTTCTTT | TRBJ1-1 | NA | TRBV28 | TRBD1
CATGRGASRMNTEAFF | TGCGCCACCGGACGGGGGGCGAGTCGGATGAACACTGAAGCTTTCTTT | TRBJ1-1 | NA | TRBV10-2 | NA
CASSLAGADTQYF | TGTGCCAGCAGTCTAGCGGGAGCAGATACGCAGTATTTT | TRBJ2-3 | few | TRBV6-5 | TRBD2